This TCR beta chain was identified in a study of blood T cell repertoires in COVID-19. Some clones are missing from TCRdb's copy, which holds only in-frame ones; the method was immunoSEQ multiplex PCR. The sample contains around 400,000 clones, roughly 90% of which appear only once. CDR3 size: 14 residues. Per germline, CDR1 LNHDA and CDR2 SQIVND (reference sequence). V was pared by 5 bases and J by 2 bases, with 10 bases between. The sequenced sample was PBMCs or T cells enriched from blood (not recorded which). The receptor was isolated from a woman aged 40 to 50 who had been exposed to COVID-19. J is TRBJ2-1 and V is TRBV19; D might be TRBD2 (6 bases). The CDR3 spells CASSWEATYNEQFF. CDR3 coding DNA: TGTGCCAGTAGTTGGGAGGCAACCTACAATGAGCAGTTCTTC.